This T cell receptor (beta chain) came from a study of low-dose radiotherapy and immunotherapy resistance in tumors. Study summary: A total of 13 Gy over 26 weeks was given to Cohort 2 as 1 Gy per fraction every two weeks. The study administered intravenous cyclophosphamide at 200 mg/m2 every two weeks, one day ahead of radiation and immunotherapy.

The length of the CDR3 is 12 residues. Trimming cost V 5 bases and J 1 base, with 5 bases left between them. Germline V gene data show CDR1 as MNHEY and CDR2 as SVGEGT. Time point: before trial treatment. It was nivolumab, ipilimumab, aspirin, low-dose cyclophosphamide and low-dose radiotherapy that donors received. TRAV- and TRBV-specific primers, spanning alpha and beta chains, primed first-strand cDNA. It was with a constant-region primer and a V-primer adapter that TCRs were amplified over roughly 19 PCR cycles. TCRdb reanalysed the reads using MiXCR and keeps one entry per CDR3 protein. The sample yields approximately 89,000 distinct CDR3 sequences, 18% seen once.

This TCR was sampled from a male donor with prostate cancer. This material consisted of PBMCs, taken before treatment. V is TRBV6-2 or TRBV6-3 and J is TRBJ1-1; the D is unclear. As DNA, the CDR3 is TGTGCCAGCAGTCGCCGGAACACTGAAGCTTTCTTT. Translated: CASSRRNTEAFF.